One sample yielded the 4 T cell receptor beta chains listed below, sequenced in a study of technical replicates of blood from a handful of donors. Clones were sequenced by immunoSEQ multiplex PCR, and TCRdb holds only the in-frame ones, with some missing. The sample consists of some 66,000 clones, approximately 87% of them appearing once. Sequencing input: PBMCs. All receptors come from a human donor in good health. Some clones in this sample may be carry-over from other donors' samples.

V gene TRBV11-2 combines with J gene TRBJ2-3; 13 nucleotides match TRBD2. The V and J ends lost 2 bases and 5 bases, in that order; junction bases with no gene match: 10. Germline values: CDR1 SGHAT, CDR2 FQNNGV. The length of the CDR3 is 18 residues. The CDR3 DNA follows: TGTGCCAGCAGCTTAAGGACTAGCGGGAGCTCTGTCGAAGATACGCAGTATTTT. It is translated as CASSLRTSGSSVEDTQYF.

The chain combines TRBV4-3 with TRBJ2-7, with D possibly being TRBD2 (5 bases). The CDR3 consists of 15 residues. V lost 3 bases to trimming and J lost 2 bases, with 14 bases between them. Germline CDR1 reads LGHNA; CDR2 reads YSLEER. The CDR3, as DNA: TGCGCCAGCAGCCAGAGCCCCCTGGAGGCCTACGAGCAGTACTTC. Amino acid sequence: CASSQSPLEAYEQYF.

The chain uses TRBV6-5 and TRBJ2-2, with unresolved D. The CDR3 length is 12 residues. V was pared by 6 bases and J by 5 bases, with 7 bases between. CDR1 MNHEY and CDR2 SVGAGI come from the germline V gene. The CDR3 coding sequence is TGTGCCAGCAGCCCAACAACCGGGGAGCTGTTTTTT. This codes for CASSPTTGELFF.

This chain links TRBV6-6 with TRBJ1-1, with D possibly TRBD1 on 6 matching bases. V was clipped by 7 bases and J by 0 bases, with 15 bases between them. The CDR3 is 15 residues long. CDR1 is MNHNY and CDR2 is SVGAGI in the germline V gene (reference sequence). CDR3 sequence (DNA): TGTGCCAGCACCTGGACGGGGACAATGAACACTGAAGCTTTCTTT. This codes for CASTWTGTMNTEAFF.